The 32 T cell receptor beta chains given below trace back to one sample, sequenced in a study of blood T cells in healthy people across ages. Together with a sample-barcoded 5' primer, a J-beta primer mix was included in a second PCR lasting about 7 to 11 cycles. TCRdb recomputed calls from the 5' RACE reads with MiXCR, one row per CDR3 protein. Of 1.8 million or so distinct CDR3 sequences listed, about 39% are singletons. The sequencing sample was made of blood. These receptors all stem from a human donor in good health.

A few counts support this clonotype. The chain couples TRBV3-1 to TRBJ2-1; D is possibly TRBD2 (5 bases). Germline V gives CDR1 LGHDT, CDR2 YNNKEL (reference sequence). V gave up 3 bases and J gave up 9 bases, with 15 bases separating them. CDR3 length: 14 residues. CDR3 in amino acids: CASSHGRRGGEQFF. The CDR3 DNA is TGTGCCAGCAGCCATGGACGCCGGGGTGGTGAGCAGTTCTTC.

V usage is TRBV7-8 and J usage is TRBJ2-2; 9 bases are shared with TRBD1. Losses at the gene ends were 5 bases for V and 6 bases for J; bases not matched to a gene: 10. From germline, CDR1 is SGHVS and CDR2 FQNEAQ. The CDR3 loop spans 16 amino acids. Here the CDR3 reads CASSPRDREIAGELFF. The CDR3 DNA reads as TGTGCCAGCAGCCCTCGGGACAGGGAAATTGCCGGGGAGCTGTTTTTT.

As DNA, the CDR3 is TGTGCCAGCAGCTTAGCCGGGACGAATGCCTACGAGCAGTACTTC. Its protein product is CASSLAGTNAYEQYF. The rearrangement joins TRBV7-2 to TRBJ2-7, with D perhaps being TRBD1 or TRBD2 (5 bases each). V lost 0 bases, J lost 2 bases, and 11 bases lay in between. The CDR3 covers 15 residues. The V gene's germline CDR1 is SGHTA and CDR2 FQGNSA.

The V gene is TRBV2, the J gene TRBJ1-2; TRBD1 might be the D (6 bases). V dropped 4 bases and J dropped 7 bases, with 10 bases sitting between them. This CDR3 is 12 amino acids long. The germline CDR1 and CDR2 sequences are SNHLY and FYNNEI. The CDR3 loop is CASSGEQGGYTF. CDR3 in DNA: TGTGCCAGCAGTGGTGAACAGGGTGGCTACACCTTC.

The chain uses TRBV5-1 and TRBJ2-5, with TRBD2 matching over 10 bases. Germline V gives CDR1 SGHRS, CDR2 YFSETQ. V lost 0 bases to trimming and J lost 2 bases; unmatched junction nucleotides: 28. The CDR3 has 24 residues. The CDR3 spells CASSLAPQRGGRAVGIGDQETQYF. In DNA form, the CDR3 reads TGCGCCAGCAGCTTGGCCCCTCAGCGGGGGGGCCGTGCAGTGGGAATCGGGGATCAAGAGACCCAGTACTTC.

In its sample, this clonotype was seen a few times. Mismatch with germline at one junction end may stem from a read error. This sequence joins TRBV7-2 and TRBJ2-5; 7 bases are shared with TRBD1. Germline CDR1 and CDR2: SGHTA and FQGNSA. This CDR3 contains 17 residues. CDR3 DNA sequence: TGTGTCAGCAGCTACCGGGTGGTAACAGGGGACCAAATGGCGCAGTACTTC. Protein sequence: CVSSYRVVTGDQMAQYF.

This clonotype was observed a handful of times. The CDR3: CASQGATEAFF. In DNA form, the CDR3 reads TGTGCTAGCCAAGGGGCAACTGAAGCTTTCTTT. V and J are TRBV12-5 and TRBJ1-1; D is perhaps TRBD1 (5 bases). The CDR3 contains 11 residues. The V gene lost 9 bases and the J gene lost 5 bases, with 10 bases spanning the gap. In germline, CDR1 is LGHNT, CDR2 FRNRAP.

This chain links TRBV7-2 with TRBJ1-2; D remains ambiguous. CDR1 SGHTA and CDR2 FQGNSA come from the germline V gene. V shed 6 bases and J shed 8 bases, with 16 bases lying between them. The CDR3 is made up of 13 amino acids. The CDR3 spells CASRKDEGGGYTF. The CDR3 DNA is TGTGCCAGCAGGAAAGACGAGGGAGGCGGCTACACCTTC. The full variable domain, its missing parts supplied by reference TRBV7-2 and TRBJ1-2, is GAGVSQSPSNKVTEKGKDVELRCDPISGHTALYWYRQSLGQGLEFLIYFQGNSAPDKSGLPSDRFSAERTGGSVSTLTIQRTQQEDSAVYLCASRKDEGGGYTFGSGTRLTVV.

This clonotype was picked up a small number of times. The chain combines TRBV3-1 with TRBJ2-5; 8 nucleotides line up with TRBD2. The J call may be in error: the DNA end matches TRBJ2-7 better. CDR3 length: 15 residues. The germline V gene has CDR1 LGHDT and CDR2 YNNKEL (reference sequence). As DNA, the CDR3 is TGTGCCAGCAGCCAAGGGAGCGGGGGTTTGAACGAGCAGTACTTC. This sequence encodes CASSQGSGGLNEQYF.

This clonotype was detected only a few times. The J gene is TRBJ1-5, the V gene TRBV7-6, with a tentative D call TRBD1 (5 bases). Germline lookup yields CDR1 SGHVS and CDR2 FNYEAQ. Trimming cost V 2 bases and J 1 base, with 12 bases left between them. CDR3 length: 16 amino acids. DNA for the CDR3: TGTGCCAGCAGCTTATTTGGGACGGAGAGCAATCAGCCCCAGCATTTT. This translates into CASSLFGTESNQPQHF.

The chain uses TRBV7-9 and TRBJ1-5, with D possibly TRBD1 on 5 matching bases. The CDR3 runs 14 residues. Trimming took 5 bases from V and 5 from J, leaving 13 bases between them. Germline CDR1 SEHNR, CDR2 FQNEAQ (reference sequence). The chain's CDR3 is CASSGRDLDQPQHF. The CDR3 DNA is TGTGCCAGCAGCGGGCGGGACCTCGATCAGCCCCAGCATTTT.

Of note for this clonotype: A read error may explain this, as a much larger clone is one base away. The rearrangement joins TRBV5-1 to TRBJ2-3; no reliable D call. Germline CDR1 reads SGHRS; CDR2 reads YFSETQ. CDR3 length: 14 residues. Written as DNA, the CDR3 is TGCGCCAGCAGCTTGGAGGGCAACACAGATGCGCAGTATTTT. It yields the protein CASSLEGNTDAQYF.

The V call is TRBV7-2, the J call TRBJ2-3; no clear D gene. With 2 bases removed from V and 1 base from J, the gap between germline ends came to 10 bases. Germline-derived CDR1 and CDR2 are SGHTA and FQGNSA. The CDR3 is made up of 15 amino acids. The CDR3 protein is CASSLKQQGTDTQYF. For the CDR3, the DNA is TGTGCCAGCAGCTTAAAACAGCAGGGCACAGATACGCAGTATTTT. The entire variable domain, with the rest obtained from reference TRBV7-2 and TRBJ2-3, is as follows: GAGVSQSPSNKVTEKGKDVELRCDPISGHTALYWYRQSLGQGLEFLIYFQGNSAPDKSGLPSDRFSAERTGGSVSTLTIQRTQQEDSAVYLCASSLKQQGTDTQYFGPGTRLTVL.

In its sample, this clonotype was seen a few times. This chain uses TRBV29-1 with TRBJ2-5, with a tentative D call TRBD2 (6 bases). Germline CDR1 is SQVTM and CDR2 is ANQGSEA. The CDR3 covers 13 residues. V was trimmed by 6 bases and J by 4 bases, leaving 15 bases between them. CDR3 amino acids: CSVDVGGSETQYF. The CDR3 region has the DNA TGCAGCGTGGACGTGGGGGGTTCAGAGACCCAGTACTTC.

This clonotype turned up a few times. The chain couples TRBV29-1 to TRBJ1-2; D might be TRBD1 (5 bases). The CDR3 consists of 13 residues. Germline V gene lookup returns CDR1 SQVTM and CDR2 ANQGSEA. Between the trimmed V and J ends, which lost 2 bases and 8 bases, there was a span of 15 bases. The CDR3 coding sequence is TGCAGCGTTGAATCGAGAGGGGCGTGGGGCTACACCTTC. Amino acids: CSVESRGAWGYTF.

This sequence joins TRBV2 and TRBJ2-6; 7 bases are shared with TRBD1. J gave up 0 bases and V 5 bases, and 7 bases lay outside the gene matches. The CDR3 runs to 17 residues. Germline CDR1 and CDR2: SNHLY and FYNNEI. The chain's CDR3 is CASSRTGPSSGANVLTF. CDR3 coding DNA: TGTGCCAGCAGTCGGACAGGCCCGAGCTCTGGGGCCAACGTCCTGACTTTC.

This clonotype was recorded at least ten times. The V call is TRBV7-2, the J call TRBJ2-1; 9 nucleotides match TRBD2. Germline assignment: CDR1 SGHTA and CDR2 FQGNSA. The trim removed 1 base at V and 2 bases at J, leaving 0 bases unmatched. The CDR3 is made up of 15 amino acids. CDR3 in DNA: TGTGCCAGCAGCTTAGGACTAGCGGCCTACAATGAGCAGTTCTTC. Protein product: CASSLGLAAYNEQFF.

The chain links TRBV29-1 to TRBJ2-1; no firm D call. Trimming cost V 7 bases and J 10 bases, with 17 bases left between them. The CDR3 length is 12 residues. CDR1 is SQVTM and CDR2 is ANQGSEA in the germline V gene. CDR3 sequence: CSALDGTYEQFF. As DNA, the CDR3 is TGCAGCGCATTGGACGGCACCTACGAGCAGTTCTTC.

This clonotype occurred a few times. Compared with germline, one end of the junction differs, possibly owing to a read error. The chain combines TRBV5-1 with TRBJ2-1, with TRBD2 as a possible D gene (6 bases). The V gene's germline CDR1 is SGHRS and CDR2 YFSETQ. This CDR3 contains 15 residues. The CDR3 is CASSFGGYSYNEQFF. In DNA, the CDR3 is TGTGCCAGCAGCTTTGGGGGGTACTCCTACAATGAGCAGTTCTTC.

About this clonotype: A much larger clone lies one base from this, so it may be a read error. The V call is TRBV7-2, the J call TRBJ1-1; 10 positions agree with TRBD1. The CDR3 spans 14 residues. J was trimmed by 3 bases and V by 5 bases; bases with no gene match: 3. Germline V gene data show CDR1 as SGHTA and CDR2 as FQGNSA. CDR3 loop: CASSRGTGDTEAFF. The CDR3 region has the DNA TGTGCCAGCAGCCGCGGGACAGGGGACACTGAAGCTTTCTTT.

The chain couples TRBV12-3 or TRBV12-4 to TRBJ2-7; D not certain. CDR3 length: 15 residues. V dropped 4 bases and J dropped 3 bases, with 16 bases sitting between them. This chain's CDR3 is CASSSPRVLLYEQYF. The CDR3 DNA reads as TGTGCCAGCAGTTCACCCCGGGTCCTCCTCTACGAGCAGTACTTC.

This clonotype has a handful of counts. The CDR3 DNA is TGCAGCGGAAGCGGTAGAGCGAACACTGAAGCTTTCTTT. Translation gives CSGSGRANTEAFF. This chain uses TRBV29-1 with TRBJ1-1, with D unresolved. From germline, CDR1 is SQVTM and CDR2 ANQGSEA. The CDR3 spans 13 residues. Between the trimmed V and J ends, which lost 7 bases and 1 base, there was a span of 13 bases.

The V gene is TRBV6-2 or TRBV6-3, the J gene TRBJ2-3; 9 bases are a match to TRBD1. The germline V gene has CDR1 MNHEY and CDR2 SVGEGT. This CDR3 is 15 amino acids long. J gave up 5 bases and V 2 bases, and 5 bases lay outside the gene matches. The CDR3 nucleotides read TGTGCCAGCAGTTACCCCGGACAGGGGAAAGATACGCAGTATTTT. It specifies CASSYPGQGKDTQYF.

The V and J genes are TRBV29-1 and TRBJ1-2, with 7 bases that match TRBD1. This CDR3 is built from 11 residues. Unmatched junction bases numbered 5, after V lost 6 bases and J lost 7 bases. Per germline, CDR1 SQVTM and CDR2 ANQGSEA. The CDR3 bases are TGCAGCGTGCAGGGGGAGGGTGGCTACACCTTC. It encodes CSVQGEGGYTF.

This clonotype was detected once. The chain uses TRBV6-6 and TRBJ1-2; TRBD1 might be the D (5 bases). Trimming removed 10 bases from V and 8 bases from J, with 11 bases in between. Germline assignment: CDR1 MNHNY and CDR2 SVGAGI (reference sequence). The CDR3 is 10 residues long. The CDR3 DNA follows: TGTGCCATGGGGGAAGGGGGCTACACCTTC. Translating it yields CAMGEGGYTF.

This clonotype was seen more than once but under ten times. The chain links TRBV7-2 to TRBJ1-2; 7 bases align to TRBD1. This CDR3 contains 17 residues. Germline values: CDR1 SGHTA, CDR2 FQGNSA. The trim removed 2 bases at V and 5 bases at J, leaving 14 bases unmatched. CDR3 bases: TGTGCCAGCAGCTTATATCCCCTCTCGACAGGGATATATGGCTACACCTTC. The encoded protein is CASSLYPLSTGIYGYTF.

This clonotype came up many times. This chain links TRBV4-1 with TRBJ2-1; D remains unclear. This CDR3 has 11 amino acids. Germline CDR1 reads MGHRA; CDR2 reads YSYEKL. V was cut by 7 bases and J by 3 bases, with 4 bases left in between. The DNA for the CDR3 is TGCGCCAGCAAGGGCTACAATGAGCAGTTCTTC. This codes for CASKGYNEQFF.

The CDR3 here is CASSSHGAGGYTF. The CDR3 nucleotides read TGTGCCAGCAGCTCGCACGGGGCTGGAGGCTACACCTTC. The genes are TRBV7-8 and TRBJ1-2, with TRBD1 as a possible D gene (5 bases). CDR3 size: 13 residues. The V end lost 4 bases, the J end lost 8 bases, and 14 bases lay between the germline ends. CDR1 SGHVS and CDR2 FQNEAQ come from the germline V gene.

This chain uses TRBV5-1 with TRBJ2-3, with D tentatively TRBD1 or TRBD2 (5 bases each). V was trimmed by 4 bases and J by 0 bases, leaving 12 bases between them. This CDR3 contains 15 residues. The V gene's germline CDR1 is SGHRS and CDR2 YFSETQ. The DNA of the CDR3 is TGCGCCAGCAGCACCTCGGGACGGAGCACAGATACGCAGTATTTT. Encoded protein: CASSTSGRSTDTQYF.

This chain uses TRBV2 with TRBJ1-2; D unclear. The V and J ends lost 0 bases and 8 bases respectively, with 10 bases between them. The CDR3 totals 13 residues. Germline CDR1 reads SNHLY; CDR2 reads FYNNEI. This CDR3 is CASSEASEGGYTF. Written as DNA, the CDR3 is TGTGCCAGCAGTGAAGCCAGTGAGGGCGGCTACACCTTC.

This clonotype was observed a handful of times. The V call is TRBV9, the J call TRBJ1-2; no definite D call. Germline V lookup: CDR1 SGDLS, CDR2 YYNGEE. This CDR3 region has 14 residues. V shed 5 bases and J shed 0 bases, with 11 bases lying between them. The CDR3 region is CASRALTSNYGYTF. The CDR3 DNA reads TGTGCCAGCAGGGCATTAACATCTAACTATGGCTACACCTTC.

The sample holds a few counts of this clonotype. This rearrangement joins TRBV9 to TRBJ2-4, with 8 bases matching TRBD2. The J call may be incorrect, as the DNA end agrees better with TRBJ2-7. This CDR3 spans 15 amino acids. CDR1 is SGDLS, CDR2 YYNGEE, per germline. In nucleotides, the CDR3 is TGTGCCAGCAGTCCCGCGGGGCGGGGGGCCTACGAGCAGTACTTC. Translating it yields CASSPAGRGAYEQYF.